Given below is one TCR beta chain in context. This sample is drawn from a study of blood T cells in healthy people across ages. Alongside a J-beta primer mix, a sample-barcoded 5' primer served in a second PCR lasting about 7 to 11 cycles. MiXCR, applied by TCRdb to the 5' RACE reads, yields one record per CDR3 protein. The sample shows hundreds of thousands of distinct CDR3 sequences, roughly 56% of them seen only once. This CDR3 contains 11 residues. The germline V and J ends were trimmed by 6 bases and 10 bases, with 14 bases remaining between them. CDR1 and CDR2 (germline): DFQATT, SNEGSKA (reference sequence).

Sequencing input: blood. The receptor comes from a man aged 40-50 years in good health. This rearrangement joins TRBV20-1 to TRBJ2-3; D perhaps matches TRBD2 (5 bases). In DNA, the CDR3 is TGCAGTGCAAGGGATAGCGTTGCGCAGTATTTT. Translation gives CSARDSVAQYF.